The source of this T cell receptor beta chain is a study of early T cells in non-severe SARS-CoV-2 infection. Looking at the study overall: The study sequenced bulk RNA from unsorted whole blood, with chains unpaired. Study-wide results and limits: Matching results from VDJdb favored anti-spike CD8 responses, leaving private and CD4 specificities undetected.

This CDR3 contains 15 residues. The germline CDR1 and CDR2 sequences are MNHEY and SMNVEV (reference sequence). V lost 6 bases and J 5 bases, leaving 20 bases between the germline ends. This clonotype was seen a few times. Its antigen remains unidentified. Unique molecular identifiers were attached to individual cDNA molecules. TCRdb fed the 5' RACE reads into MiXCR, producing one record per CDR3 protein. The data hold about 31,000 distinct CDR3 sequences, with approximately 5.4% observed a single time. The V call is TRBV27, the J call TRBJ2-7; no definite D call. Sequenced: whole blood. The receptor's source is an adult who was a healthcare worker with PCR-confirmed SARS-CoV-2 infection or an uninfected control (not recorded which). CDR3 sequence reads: CASRPTVGQLNEQYF. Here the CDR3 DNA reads TGTGCCAGCAGACCCACCGTTGGGCAGCTGAACGAGCAGTACTTC.